Here is one TCR beta chain with its context. What antigen it recognizes has not been identified. No per-base quality is available; no much larger clone lies one base away. This entry belongs to a study of T-cell reconstitution after alpha-beta-depleted transplantation in children (dated by TCRdb to the mid-2010s). For context, the study as a whole: The study quantitatively tracked T-cell immune reconstitution after TCRalphabeta/CD19-depleted allogeneic hematopoietic cell transplantation in children using TCR repertoire profiling. What the study reported, not specific to this receptor: Hyperexpanded clone frequencies declined over subsequent months; after one year, T-cell counts and TCRbeta diversity were mostly attributed to newly produced T cells. Apparently early alphabetaT-cell count recovery about two months after transplant reportedly relied on only several hundred rapidly expanded clones derived from non-depleted graft cells. In some patients, the high TCRbeta diversity seen at day 60 was put down to recipient T cells and intrathymic progenitors that had survived conditioning.

This specimen's treatment or condition label, interpreted: allogeneic hematopoietic cell transplantation with graft depleted of TCRalphabeta T cells and CD19 B cells. TCRalphabeta/CD19-depleted allogeneic hematopoietic cell grafts were given to the transplant recipients, all of whom were children. The V and J ends are trimmed by 1 base and 2 bases, leaving 12 bases between them. From the cysteine up to the phenylalanine, the CDR3 has a length of 15 residues. Only CDR3 DNA is held: 45 bases, read in frame from base 1. Per the germline V gene, SGHVS is the CDR1 and FQNEAQ is the CDR2. Preparation of the library involved PCR. The run used an Illumina HiSeq 2500. To normalize quantification of the TCRbeta repertoire, the TCR libraries were built with molecular barcoding that relied on unique molecular identifiers. Starting from the raw public reads, TCRdb applied fastp trimming at Q25, assembled clones with MiXCR and retained in-frame beta chains. Every CDR3 protein is listed once, alongside the most common genes and DNA of its rows. The sample yields 550,000 to 800,000 distinct CDR3 sequences; about an eighth were counted once. 0.79% of the sample belongs to the ten largest clones.

The clonotype originates from a girl aged 2 to 10 with congenital amegakaryocytic thrombocytopenia, due to receive a stem cell transplant. This specimen consisted of PBMCs, obtained before TCRalphabeta/CD19-depleted stem cell transplant. The receptor chain draws on TRBV7-8 and TRBJ2-7, and TRBD2 may be the D gene, going by 6 matching bases. The nucleotide sequence reads as follows: TGTGCCAGCAGCTTAGTCGCGGGGTCGACCTACGAGCAGTACTTC. Translated, this is CASSLVAGSTYEQYF. The full variable domain, with segments outside the CDR3 supplied by the reference TRBV7-8 and TRBJ2-7 proteins, appears as GAGVSQSPRYKVAKRGQDVALRCDPISGHVSLFWYQQALGQGPEFLTYFQNEAQLDKSGLPSDRFFAERPEGSVSTLKIQRTQQEDSAVYLCASSLVAGSTYEQYFGPGTRLTVT.